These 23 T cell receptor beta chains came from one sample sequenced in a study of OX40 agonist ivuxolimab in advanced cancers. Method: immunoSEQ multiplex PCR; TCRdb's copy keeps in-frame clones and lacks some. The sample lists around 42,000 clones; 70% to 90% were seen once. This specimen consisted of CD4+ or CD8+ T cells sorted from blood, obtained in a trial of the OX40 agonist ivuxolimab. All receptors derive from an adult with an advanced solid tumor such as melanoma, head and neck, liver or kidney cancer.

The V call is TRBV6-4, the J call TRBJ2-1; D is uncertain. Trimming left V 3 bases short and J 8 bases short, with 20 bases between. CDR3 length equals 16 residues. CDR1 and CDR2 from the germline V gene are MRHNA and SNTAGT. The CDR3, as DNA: TGTGCCAGCAGTGATTCGAAACGGGCAAGCGTCGATGAGCAGTTCTTC. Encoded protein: CASSDSKRASVDEQFF.

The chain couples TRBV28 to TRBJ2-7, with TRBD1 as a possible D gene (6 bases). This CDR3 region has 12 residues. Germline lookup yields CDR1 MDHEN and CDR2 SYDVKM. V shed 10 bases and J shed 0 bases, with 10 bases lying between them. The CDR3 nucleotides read TGTGCCACTCAGGGGCCCTCCTACGAGCAGTACTTC. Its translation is CATQGPSYEQYF.

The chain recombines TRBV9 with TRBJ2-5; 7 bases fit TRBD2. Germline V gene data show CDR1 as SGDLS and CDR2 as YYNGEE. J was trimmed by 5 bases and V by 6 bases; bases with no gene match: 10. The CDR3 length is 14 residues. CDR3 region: CASNQGGLGETQYF. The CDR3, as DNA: TGTGCCAGCAACCAGGGAGGACTAGGTGAGACCCAGTACTTC.

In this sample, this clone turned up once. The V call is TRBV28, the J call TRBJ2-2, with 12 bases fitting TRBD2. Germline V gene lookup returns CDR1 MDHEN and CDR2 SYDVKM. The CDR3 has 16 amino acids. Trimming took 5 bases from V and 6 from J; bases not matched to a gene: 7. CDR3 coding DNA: TGTGCCAGCAGTCTAAGACTAGCGGGAGCCCCCGGGGAGCTGTTTTTT. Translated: CASSLRLAGAPGELFF.

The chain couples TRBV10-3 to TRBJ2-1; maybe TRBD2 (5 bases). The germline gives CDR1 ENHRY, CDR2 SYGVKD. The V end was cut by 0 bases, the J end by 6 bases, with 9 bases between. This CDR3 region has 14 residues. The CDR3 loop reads CAISESSGSNEQFF. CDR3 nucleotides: TGTGCCATCAGTGAGTCGTCGGGGAGCAATGAGCAGTTCTTC.

The CDR3 loop reads CASSVTDRGGYGYTF. The CDR3 region has the DNA TGTGCCAGCAGCGTAACGGACAGGGGAGGCTATGGCTACACCTTC. V and J are TRBV9 and TRBJ1-2, with 9 bases matching TRBD1. Germline V gene lookup returns CDR1 SGDLS and CDR2 YYNGEE. The CDR3 length is 15 residues. Unmatched junction bases numbered 5, after V lost 1 base and J lost 4 bases.

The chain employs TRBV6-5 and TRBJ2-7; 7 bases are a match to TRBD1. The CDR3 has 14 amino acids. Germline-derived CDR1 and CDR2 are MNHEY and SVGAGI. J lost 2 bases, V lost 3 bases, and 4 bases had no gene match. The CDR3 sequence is CASSYFGQAYEQYF. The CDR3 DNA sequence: TGTGCCAGCAGTTATTTCGGACAGGCCTACGAGCAGTACTTC.

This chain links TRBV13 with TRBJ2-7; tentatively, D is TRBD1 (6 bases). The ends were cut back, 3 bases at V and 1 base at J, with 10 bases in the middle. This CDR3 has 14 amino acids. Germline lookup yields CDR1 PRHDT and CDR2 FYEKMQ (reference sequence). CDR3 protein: CASSFGTRSYEQYF. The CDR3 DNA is TGTGCCAGCAGCTTTGGGACACGGTCCTACGAGCAGTACTTC.

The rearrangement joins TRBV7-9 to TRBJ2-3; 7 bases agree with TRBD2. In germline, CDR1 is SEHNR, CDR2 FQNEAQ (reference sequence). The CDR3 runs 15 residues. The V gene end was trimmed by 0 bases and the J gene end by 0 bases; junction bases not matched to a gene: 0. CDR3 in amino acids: CASSLAGGSTDTQYF. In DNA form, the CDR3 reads TGTGCCAGCAGCTTAGCGGGAGGGAGCACAGATACGCAGTATTTT.

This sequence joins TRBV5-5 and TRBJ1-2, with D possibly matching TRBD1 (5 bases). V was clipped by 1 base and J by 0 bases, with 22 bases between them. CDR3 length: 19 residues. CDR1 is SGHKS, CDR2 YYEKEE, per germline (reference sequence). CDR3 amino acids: CASSLKGRAGTISNYGYTF. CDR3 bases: TGTGCCAGCAGCTTGAAGGGGAGGGCAGGGACCATTTCTAACTATGGCTACACCTTC.

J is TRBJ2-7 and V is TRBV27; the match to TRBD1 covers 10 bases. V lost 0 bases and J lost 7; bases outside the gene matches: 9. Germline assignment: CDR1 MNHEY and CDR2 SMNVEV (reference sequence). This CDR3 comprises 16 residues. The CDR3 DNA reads TGTGCCAGCAGTTTATCGCCCCGGGACAGGGGTGGAGAGCAGTACTTC. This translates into CASSLSPRDRGGEQYF.

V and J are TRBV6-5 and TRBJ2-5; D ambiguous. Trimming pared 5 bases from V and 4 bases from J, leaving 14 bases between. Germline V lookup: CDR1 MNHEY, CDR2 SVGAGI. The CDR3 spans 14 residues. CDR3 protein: CASSKDWLGETQYF. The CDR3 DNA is TGTGCCAGCAGTAAGGATTGGTTAGGAGAGACCCAGTACTTC.

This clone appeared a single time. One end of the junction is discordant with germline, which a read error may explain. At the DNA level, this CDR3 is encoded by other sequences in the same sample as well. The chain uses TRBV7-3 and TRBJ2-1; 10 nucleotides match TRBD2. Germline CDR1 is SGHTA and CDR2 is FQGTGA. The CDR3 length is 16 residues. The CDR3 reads CASRGQAGGPANEQFF. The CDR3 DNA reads TGCGCCAGCAGGGGCCAAGCGGGAGGGCCAGCCAATGAGCAGTTCTTC.

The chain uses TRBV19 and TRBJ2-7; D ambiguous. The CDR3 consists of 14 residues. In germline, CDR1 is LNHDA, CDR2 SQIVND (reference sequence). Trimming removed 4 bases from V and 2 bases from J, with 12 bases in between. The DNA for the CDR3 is TGTGCCAGTAGTAGTTGGACGGAGCCCTACGAGCAGTACTTC. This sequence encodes CASSSWTEPYEQYF. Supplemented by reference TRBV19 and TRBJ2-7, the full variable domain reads DGGITQSPKYLFRKEGQNVTLSCEQNLNHDAMYWYRQDPGQGLRLIYYSQIVNDFQKGDIAEGYSVSREKKESFPLTVTSAQKNPTAFYLCASSSWTEPYEQYFGPGTRLTVT.

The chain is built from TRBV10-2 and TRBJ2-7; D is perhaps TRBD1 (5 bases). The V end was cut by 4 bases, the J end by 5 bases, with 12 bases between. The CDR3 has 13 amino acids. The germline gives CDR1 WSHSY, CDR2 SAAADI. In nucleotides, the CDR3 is TGCGCCAGCAGTGTTGAAGGGGCCCACGAGCAGTACTTC. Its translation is CASSVEGAHEQYF.

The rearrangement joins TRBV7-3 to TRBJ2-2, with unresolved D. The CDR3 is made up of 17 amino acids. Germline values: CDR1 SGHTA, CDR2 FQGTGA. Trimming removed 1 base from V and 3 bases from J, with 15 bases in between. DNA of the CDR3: TGTGCCAGCAGCTTAAAGTTAGCACCCCGGTACACCGGGGAGCTGTTTTTT. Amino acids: CASSLKLAPRYTGELFF.

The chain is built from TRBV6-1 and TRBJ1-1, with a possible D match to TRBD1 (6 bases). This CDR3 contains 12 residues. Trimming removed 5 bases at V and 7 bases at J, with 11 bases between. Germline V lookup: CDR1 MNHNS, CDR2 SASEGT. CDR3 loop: CASSKGGSEAFF. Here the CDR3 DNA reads TGTGCCAGCAGTAAAGGGGGGAGTGAAGCTTTCTTT.

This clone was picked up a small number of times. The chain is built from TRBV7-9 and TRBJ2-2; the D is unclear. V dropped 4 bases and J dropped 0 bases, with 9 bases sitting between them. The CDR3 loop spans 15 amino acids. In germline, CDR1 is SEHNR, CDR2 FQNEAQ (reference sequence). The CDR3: CASSSSFSNTGELFF. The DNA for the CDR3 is TGTGCCAGCAGCTCCTCTTTTTCGAACACCGGGGAGCTGTTTTTT.

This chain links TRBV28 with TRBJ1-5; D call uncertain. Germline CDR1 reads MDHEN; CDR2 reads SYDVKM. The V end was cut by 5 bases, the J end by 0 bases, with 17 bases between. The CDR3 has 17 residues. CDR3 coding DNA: TGTGCCAGCAGTATCGGACTGGGCGGCTTTAGCAATCAGCCCCAGCATTTT. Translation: CASSIGLGGFSNQPQHF.

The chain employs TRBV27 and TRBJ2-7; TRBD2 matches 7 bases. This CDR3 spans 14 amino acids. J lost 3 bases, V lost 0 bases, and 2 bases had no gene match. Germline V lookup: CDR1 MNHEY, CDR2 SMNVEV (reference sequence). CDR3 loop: CASSLSLASYEQYF. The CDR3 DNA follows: TGTGCCAGCAGTTTATCACTAGCGAGCTACGAGCAGTACTTC.

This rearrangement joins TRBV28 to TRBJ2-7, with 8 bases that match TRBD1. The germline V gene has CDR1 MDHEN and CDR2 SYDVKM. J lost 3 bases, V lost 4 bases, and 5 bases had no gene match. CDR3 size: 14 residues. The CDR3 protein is CASSSTGGIYEQYF. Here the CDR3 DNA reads TGTGCCAGCAGTTCCACAGGGGGGATCTACGAGCAGTACTTC.

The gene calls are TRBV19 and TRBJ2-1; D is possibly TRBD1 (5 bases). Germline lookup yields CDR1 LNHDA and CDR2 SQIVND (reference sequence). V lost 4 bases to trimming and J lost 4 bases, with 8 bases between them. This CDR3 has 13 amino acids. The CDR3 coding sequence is TGTGCCAGTAGTACGACAGTATACAATGAGCAGTTCTTC. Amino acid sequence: CASSTTVYNEQFF.

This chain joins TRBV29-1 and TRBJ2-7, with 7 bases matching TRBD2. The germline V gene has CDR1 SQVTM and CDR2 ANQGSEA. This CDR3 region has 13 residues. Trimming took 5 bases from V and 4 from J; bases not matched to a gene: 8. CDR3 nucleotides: TGCAGCGTTTCCCTAGCGGAGAATTACGAGCAGTACTTC. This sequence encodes CSVSLAENYEQYF.